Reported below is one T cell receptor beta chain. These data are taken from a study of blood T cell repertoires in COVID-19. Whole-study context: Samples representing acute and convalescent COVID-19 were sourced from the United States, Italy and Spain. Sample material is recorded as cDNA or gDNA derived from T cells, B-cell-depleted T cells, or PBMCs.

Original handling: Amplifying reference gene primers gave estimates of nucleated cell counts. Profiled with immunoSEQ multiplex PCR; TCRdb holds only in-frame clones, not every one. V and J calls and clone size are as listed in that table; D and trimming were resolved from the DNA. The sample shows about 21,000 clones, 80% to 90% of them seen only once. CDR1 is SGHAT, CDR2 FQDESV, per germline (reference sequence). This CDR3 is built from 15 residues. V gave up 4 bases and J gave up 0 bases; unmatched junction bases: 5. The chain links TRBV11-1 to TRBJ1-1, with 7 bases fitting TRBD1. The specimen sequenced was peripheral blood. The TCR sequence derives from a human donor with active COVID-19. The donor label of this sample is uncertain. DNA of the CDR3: TGTGCCAGCAGCTCGACGACAGGGATGAACACTGAAGCTTTCTTT. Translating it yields CASSSTTGMNTEAFF. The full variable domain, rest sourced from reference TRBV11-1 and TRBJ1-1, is EAEVAQSPRYKITEKSQAVAFWCDPISGHATLYWYRQILGQGPELLVQFQDESVVDDSQLPKDRFSAERLKGVDSTLKIQPAELGDSAMYLCASSSTTGMNTEAFFGQGTRLTVV.